Here is one TCR beta chain with its context. The sample is drawn from a study of shared clonotypes between healthy human individuals. Measured with immunoSEQ multiplex PCR; TCRdb has only the in-frame clones, and not every one. The sample includes about 640,000 clones, 72% of them seen just once. With 5 bases clipped from V and 2 bases from J, the junction kept 4 bases outside the gene matches. This CDR3 is built from 15 residues. Germline V gives CDR1 LNHDA, CDR2 SQIVND (reference sequence). The sequenced sample was memory CD4+ T cells sorted from blood. Noted subset: CD45RA-negative fraction. This receptor was identified in a young woman in good health. The rearrangement links TRBV19 to TRBJ2-3, with 10 bases aligning to TRBD2. For the CDR3, the DNA is TGTGCCAGTAGTCTGACTAGCGGGTTCACAGATACGCAGTATTTT. It is translated as CASSLTSGFTDTQYF. The variable domain in full, completed from reference TRBV19 and TRBJ2-3, reads DGGITQSPKYLFRKEGQNVTLSCEQNLNHDAMYWYRQDPGQGLRLIYYSQIVNDFQKGDIAEGYSVSREKKESFPLTVTSAQKNPTAFYLCASSLTSGFTDTQYFGPGTRLTVL.